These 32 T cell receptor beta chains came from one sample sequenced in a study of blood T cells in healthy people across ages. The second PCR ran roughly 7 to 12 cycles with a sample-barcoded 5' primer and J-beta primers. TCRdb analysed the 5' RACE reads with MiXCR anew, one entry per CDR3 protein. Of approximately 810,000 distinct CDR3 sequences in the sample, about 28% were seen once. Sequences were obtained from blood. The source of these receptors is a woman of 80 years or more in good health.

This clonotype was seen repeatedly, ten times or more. The CDR3 bases are TGTGCCAGCAGCCAAGCCGGGACCCCCCAAGAGGCTCAGTTCTTC. This codes for CASSQAGTPQEAQFF. The chain uses TRBV4-2 and TRBJ2-1; D possibly uses TRBD1 or TRBD2 (5 bases each). The CDR3 is 15 residues long. The ends were cut back, 1 base at V and 13 bases at J, with 20 bases in the middle. The germline gives CDR1 LGHNA, CDR2 YNFKEQ.

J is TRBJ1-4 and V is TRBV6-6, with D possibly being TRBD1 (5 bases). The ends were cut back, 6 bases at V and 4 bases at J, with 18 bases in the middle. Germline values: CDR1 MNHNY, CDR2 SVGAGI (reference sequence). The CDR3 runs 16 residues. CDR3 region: CASSASGGGVNEKLFF. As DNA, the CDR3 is TGTGCCAGCAGCGCGAGCGGCGGGGGGGTTAATGAAAAACTGTTTTTT.

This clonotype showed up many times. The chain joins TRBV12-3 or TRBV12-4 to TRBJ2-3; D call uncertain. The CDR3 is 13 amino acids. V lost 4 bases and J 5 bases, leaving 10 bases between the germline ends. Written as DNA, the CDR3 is TGTGCCAGCAGTTCCACCGATCGAGATACGCAGTATTTT. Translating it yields CASSSTDRDTQYF.

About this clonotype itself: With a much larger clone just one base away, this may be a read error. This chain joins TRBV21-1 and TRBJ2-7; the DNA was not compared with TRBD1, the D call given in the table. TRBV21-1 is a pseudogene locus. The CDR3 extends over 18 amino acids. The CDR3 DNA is TGTGCCAGCAGCAAACCACCGTTCGAGGGACAGGGGGCGAGGGAGCAGTACTTC. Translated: CASSKPPFEGQGAREQYF.

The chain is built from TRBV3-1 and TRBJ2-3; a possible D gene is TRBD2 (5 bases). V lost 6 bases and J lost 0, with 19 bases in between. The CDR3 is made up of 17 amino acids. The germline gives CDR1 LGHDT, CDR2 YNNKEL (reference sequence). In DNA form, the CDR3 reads TGTGCCAGCAGTTCAACTGGCGGGCGAACTAGCACAGATACGCAGTATTTT. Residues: CASSSTGGRTSTDTQYF.

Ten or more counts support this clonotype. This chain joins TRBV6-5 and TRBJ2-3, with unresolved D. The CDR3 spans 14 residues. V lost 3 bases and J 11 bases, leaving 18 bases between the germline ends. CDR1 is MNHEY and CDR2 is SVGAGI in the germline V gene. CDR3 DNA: TGTGCCAGCAGTTATTCCCAGCCTAGGGCCCAGCAGTATTTT. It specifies CASSYSQPRAQQYF.

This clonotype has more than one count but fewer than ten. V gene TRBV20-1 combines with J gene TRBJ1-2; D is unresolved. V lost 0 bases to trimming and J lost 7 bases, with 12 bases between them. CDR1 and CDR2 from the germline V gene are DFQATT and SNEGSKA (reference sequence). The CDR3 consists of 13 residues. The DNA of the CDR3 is TGCAGTGCTAGAGATTTATCCGTTTTTGGCTACACCTTC. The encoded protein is CSARDLSVFGYTF.

The CDR3 spells CASSERTGVTEAFF. The CDR3 DNA reads TGCGCCAGCAGTGAGCGAACAGGGGTCACTGAAGCTTTCTTT. This chain connects TRBV5-1 to TRBJ1-1, with 7 bases lining up with TRBD1. Germline V gene sequence: CDR1 SGHRS, CDR2 YFSETQ. This CDR3 contains 14 residues. V dropped 5 bases and J dropped 4; count of bases not matched to a gene: 8.

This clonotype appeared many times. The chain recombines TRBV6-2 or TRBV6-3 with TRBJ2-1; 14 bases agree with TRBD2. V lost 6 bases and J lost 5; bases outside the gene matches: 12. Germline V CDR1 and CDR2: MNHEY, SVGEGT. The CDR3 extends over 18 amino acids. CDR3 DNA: TGTGCCAGCAGCCTGACTAGCGGGGGGGCATACCGTCACAATGAGCAGTTCTTC. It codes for CASSLTSGGAYRHNEQFF.

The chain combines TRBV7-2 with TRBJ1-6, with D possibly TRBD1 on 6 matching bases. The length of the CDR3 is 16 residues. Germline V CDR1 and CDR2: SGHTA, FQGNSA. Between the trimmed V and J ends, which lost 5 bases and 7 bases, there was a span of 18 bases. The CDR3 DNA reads TGTGCCAGCAGCCGACCGCAGGGGACGGTCAATTCACCCCTCCACTTT. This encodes CASSRPQGTVNSPLHF.

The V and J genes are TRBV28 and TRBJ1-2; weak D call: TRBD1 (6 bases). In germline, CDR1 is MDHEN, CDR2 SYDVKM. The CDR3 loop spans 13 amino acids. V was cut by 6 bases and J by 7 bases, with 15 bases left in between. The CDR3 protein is CASRAGGTFGYTF. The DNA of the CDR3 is TGTGCCAGCAGAGCGGGGGGGACATTTGGCTACACCTTC.

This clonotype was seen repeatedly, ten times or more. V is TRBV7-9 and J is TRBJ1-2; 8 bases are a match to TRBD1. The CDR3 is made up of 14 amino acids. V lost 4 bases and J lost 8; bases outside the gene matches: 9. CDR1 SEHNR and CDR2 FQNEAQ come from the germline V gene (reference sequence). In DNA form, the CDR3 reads TGTGCCAGCAGCTCCGGCAGGGGGCTGAGAGGCTACACCTTC. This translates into CASSSGRGLRGYTF.

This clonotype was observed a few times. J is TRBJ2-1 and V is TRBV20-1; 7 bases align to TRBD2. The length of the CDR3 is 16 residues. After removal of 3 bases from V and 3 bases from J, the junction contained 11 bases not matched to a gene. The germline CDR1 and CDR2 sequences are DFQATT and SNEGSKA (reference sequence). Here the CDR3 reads CSARESPSGIYNEQFF. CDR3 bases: TGCAGTGCTAGGGAGAGTCCTAGCGGAATCTACAATGAGCAGTTCTTC.

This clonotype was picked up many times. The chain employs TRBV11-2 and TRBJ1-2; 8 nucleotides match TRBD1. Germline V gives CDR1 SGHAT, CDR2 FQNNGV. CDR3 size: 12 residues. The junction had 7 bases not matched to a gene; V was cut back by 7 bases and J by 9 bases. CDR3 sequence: CASTGQGFSYTF. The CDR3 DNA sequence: TGTGCCAGCACCGGACAGGGTTTTAGCTACACCTTC.

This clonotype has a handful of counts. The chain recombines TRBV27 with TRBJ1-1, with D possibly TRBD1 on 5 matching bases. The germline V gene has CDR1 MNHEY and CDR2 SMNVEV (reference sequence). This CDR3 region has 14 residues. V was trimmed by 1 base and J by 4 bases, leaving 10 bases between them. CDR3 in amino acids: CASSLFGAGTEAFF. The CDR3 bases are TGTGCCAGCAGTTTATTTGGGGCGGGCACTGAAGCTTTCTTT.

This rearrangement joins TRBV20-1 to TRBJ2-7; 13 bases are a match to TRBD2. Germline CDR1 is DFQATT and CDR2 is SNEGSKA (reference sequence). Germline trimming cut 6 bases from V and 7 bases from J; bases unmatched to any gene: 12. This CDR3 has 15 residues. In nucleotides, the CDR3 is TGCAGTGCATGGACTAGCGGGGGCCACTACAATGAGCAGTACTTC. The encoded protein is CSAWTSGGHYNEQYF.

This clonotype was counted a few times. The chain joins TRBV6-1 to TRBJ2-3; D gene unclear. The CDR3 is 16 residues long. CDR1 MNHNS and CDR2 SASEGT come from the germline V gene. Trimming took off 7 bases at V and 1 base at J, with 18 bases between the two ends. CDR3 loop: CASIEELSPGTDTQYF. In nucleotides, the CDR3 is TGTGCCAGCATTGAGGAGTTGTCTCCGGGCACAGATACGCAGTATTTT.

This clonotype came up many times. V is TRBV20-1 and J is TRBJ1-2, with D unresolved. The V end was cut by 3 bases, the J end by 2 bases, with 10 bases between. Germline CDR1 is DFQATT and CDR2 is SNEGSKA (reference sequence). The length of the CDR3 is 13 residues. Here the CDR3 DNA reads TGCAGTGCTAGCCTCGGACGGAACTATGGCTACACCTTC. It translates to CSASLGRNYGYTF.

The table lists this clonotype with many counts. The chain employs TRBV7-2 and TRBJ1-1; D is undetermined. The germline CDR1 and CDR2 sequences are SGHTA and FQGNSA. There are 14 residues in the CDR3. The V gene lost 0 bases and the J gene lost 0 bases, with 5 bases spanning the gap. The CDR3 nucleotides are TGTGCCAGCAGCTTAGCGAACATGAACACTGAAGCTTTCTTT. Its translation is CASSLANMNTEAFF.

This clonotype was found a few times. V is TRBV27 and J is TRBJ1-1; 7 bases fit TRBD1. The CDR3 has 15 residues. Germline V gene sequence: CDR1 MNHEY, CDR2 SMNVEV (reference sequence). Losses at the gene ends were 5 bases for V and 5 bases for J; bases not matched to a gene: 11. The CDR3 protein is CASSRITGVGTEAFF. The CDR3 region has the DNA TGTGCCAGCAGTCGGATAACAGGGGTGGGTACTGAAGCTTTCTTT.

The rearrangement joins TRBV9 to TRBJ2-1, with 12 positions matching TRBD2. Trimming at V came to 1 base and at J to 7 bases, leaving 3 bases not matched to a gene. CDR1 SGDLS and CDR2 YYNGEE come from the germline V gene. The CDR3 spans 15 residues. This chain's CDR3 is CASSVTLAGGNEQFF. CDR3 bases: TGTGCCAGCAGCGTAACTCTAGCGGGGGGGAATGAGCAGTTCTTC.

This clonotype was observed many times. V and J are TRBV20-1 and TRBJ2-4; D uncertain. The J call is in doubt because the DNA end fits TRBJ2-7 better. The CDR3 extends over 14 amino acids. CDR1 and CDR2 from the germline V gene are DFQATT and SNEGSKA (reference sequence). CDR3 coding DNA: TGCAGTGCTAGAGATCCGCTCTCCGTGGGCGAGCAGTACTTC. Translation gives CSARDPLSVGEQYF.

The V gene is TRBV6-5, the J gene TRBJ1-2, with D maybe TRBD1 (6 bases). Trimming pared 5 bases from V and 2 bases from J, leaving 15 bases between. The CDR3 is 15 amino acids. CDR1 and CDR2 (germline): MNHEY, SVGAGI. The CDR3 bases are TGTGCCAGCAGTACCCCGACAGGTGGGAACTATGGCTACACCTTC. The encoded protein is CASSTPTGGNYGYTF.

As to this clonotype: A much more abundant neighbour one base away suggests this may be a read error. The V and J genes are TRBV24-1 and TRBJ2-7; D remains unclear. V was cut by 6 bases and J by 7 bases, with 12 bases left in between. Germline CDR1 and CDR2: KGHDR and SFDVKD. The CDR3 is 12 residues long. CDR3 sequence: CATSLWGNEQYF. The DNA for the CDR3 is TGTGCCACCAGTCTATGGGGAAATGAGCAGTACTTC.

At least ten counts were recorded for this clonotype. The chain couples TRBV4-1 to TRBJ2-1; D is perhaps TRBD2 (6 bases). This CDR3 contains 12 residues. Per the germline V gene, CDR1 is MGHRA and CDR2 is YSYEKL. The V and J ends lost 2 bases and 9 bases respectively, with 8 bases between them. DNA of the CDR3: TGCGCCAGCAGCCAATCAGCGGGTGAGCAGTTCTTC. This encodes CASSQSAGEQFF.

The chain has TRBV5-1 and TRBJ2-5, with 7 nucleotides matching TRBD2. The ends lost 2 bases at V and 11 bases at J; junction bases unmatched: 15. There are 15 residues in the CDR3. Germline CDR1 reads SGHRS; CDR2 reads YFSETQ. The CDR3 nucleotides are TGCGCCAGCAGCTTTCCTGGGGGGGGGAACAATGAGCAGTACTTC. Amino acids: CASSFPGGGNNEQYF.

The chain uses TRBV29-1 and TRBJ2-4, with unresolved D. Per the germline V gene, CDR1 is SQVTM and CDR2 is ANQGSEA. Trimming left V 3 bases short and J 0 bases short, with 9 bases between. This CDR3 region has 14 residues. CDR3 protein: CSVDYRLAKNIQYF. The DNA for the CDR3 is TGCAGCGTTGATTACAGATTAGCCAAAAACATTCAGTACTTC.

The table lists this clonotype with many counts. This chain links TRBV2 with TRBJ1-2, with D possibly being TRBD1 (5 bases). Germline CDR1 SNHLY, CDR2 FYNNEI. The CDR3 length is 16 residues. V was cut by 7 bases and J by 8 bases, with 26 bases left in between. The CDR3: CASTSLGARRFIGYTF. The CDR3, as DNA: TGTGCCAGCACCTCTCTCGGGGCTCGACGCTTTATAGGCTACACCTTC.

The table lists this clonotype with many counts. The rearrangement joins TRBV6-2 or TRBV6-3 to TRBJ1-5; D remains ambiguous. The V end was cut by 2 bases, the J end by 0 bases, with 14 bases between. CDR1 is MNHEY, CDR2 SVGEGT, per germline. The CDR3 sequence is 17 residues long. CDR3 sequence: CASSYKFESYSNQPQHF. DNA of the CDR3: TGTGCCAGCAGTTACAAGTTTGAGTCCTATAGCAATCAGCCCCAGCATTTT.

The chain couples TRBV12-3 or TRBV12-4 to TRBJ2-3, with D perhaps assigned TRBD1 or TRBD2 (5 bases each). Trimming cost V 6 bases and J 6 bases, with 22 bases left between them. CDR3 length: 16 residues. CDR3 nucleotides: TGTGCCAGCAGAACGGGGTGGCAGGGCCGAGACGATACGCAGTATTTT. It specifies CASRTGWQGRDDTQYF.

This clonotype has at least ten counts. The CDR3 DNA follows: TGTGCCAGCAGCTTAGGGGGCCTGGGGGAGACCCAGTACTTC. Protein: CASSLGGLGETQYF. The gene calls are TRBV11-2 and TRBJ2-5, with a tentative D call TRBD1 (5 bases). CDR1 SGHAT and CDR2 FQNNGV come from the germline V gene. V lost 1 base and J lost 5, with 11 bases in between. This CDR3 spans 14 amino acids.

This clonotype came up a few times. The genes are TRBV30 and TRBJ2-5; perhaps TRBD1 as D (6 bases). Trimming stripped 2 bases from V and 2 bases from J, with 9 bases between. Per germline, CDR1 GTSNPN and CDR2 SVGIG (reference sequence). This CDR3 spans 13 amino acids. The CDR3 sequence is CAWSRTVQETQYF. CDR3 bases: TGTGCCTGGAGTCGGACAGTTCAAGAGACCCAGTACTTC.